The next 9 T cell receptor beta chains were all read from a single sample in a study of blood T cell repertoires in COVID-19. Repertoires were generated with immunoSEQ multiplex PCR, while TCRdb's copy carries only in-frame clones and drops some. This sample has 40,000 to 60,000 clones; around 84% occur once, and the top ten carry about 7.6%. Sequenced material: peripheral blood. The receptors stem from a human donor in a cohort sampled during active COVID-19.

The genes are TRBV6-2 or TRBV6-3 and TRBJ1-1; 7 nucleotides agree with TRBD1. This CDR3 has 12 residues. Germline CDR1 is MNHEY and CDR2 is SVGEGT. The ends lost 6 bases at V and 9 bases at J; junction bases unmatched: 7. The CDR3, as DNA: TGTGCCAGCAGCACCTCGGGACAGAAAGCTTTCTTT. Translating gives CASSTSGQKAFF.

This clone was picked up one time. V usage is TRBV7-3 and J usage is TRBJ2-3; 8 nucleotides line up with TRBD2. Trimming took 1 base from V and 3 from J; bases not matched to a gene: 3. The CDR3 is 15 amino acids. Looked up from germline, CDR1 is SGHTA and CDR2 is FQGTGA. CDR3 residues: CASSLSRLATDTQYF. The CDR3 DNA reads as TGTGCCAGCAGCTTAAGCCGACTAGCGACAGATACGCAGTATTTT. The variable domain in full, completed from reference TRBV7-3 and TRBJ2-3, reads GAGVSQTPSNKVTEKGKYVELRCDPISGHTALYWYRQSLGQGPEFLIYFQGTGAADDSGLPNDRFFAVRPEGSVSTLKIQRTERGDSAVYLCASSLSRLATDTQYFGPGTRLTVL.

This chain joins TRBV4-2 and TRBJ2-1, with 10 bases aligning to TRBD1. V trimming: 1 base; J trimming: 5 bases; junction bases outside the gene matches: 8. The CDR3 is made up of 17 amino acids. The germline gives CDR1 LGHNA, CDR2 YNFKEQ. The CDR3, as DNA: TGTGCCAGCAGCCAAGTCTCCGGGACAGGGGTTAACAATGAGCAGTTCTTC. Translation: CASSQVSGTGVNNEQFF.

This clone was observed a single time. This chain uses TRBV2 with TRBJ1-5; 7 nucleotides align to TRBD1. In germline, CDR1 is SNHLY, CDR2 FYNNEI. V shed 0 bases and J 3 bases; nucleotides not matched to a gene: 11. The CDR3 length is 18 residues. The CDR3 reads CASSEALPGDSNNQPQHF. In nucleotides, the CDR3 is TGTGCCAGCAGTGAAGCGCTTCCAGGGGACAGCAACAATCAGCCCCAGCATTTT.

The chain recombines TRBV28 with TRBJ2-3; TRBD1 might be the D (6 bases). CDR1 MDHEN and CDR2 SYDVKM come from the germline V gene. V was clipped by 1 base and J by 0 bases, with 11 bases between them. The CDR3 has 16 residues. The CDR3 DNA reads TGTGCCAGCAGTTTATACGGGACAACTAGCACAGATACGCAGTATTTT. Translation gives CASSLYGTTSTDTQYF.

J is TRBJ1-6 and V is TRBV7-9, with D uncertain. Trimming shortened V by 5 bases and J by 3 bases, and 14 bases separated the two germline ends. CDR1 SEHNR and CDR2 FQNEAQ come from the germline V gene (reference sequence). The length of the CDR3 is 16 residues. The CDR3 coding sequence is TGTGCCAGCAGCGGCCCGGTAGGAGGCTATAATTCACCCCTCCACTTT. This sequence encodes CASSGPVGGYNSPLHF.

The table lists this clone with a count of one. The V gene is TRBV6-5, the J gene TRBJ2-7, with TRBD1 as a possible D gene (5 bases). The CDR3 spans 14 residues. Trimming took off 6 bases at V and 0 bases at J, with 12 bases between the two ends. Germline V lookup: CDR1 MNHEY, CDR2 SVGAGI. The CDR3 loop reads CASRTYRSSYEQYF. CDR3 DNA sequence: TGTGCCAGCAGGACGTACAGGAGCTCCTACGAGCAGTACTTC.

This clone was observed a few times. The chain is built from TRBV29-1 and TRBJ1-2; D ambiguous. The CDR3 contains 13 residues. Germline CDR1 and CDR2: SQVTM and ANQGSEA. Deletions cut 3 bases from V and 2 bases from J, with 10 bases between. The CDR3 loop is CSVELGGNYGYTF. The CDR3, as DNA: TGCAGCGTTGAGTTAGGAGGGAACTATGGCTACACCTTC. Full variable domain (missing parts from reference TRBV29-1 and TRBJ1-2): SAVISQKPSRDICQRGTSLTIQCQVDSQVTMMFWYRQQPGQSLTLIATANQGSEATYESGFVIDKFPISRPNLTFSTLTVSNMSPEDSSIYLCSVELGGNYGYTFGSGTRLTVV.

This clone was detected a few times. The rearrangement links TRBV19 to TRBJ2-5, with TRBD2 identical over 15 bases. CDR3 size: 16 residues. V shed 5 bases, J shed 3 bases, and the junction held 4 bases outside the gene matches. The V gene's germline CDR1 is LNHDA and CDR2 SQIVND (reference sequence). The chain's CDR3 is CASSPRTSGGEETQYF. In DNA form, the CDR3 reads TGTGCCAGTAGTCCCCGGACTAGCGGGGGGGAAGAGACCCAGTACTTC.